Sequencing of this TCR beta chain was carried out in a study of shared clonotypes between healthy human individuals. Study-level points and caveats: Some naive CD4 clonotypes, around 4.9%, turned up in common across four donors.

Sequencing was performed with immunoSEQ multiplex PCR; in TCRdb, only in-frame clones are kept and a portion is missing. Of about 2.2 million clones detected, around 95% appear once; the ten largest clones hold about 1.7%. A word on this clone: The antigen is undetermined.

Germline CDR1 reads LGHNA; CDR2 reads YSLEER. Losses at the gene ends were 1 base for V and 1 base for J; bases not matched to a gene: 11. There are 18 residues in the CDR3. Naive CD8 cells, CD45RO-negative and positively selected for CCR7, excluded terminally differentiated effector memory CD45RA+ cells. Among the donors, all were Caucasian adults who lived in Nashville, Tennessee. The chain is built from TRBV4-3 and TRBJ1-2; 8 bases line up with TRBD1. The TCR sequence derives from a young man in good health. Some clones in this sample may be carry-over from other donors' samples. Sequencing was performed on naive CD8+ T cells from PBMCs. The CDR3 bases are TGCGCCAGCAGCCAAGCGGCGATACAGGGGGTTGGTAACTATGGCTACACCTTC. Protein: CASSQAAIQGVGNYGYTF.